These 14 T cell receptor beta chains originate from one sample sequenced in a study of early T cells in non-severe SARS-CoV-2 infection. MiXCR, run by TCRdb on the 5' RACE reads, gives a single entry per CDR3 protein. Of fewer than 80,000 distinct CDR3 sequences detected, approximately 13% appear once; the ten largest clones hold around 4.8%. The sequenced sample was whole blood. These receptors were obtained from an adult who was a healthcare worker with PCR-confirmed SARS-CoV-2 infection or an uninfected control (not recorded which).

This clonotype was found many times. The chain couples TRBV20-1 to TRBJ2-5; D gene ambiguous. The germline V gene has CDR1 DFQATT and CDR2 SNEGSKA (reference sequence). V lost 2 bases, J lost 4 bases, and 5 bases lay in between. This CDR3 contains 11 residues. CDR3 coding DNA: TGCAGTGCTAGATACCGAGAGACCCAGTACTTC. Protein: CSARYRETQYF.

This chain uses TRBV19 with TRBJ1-6; 7 bases agree with TRBD1. With V trimmed by 5 bases and J by 9 bases, 4 bases remained unmatched. The CDR3 extends over 13 amino acids. CDR1 and CDR2 from the germline V gene are LNHDA and SQIVND (reference sequence). CDR3 region: CASSPDRISPLHF. CDR3 nucleotides: TGTGCCAGTAGTCCGGACAGGATTTCACCCCTCCACTTT. The full variable domain, with the rest looked up from reference TRBV19 and TRBJ1-6, is DGGITQSPKYLFRKEGQNVTLSCEQNLNHDAMYWYRQDPGQGLRLIYYSQIVNDFQKGDIAEGYSVSREKKESFPLTVTSAQKNPTAFYLCASSPDRISPLHFGNGTRLTVT.

This clonotype was found a few times. The rearrangement uses TRBV7-9 and TRBJ2-3; TRBD2 matches 10 bases. This CDR3 comprises 17 residues. V was clipped by 5 bases and J by 1 base; unmatched bases: 9. The V gene's germline CDR1 is SEHNR and CDR2 FQNEAQ (reference sequence). Written as DNA, the CDR3 is TGTGCCAGCAGCATAGGTGGGCTAGCGGGAGGCACAGATACGCAGTATTTT. It codes for CASSIGGLAGGTDTQYF.

This sequence joins TRBV5-1 and TRBJ2-3, with 9 positions matching TRBD2. CDR1 and CDR2 (germline): SGHRS, YFSETQ. J was trimmed by 3 bases and V by 5 bases; bases with no gene match: 10. The CDR3 contains 16 residues. The CDR3 region is CASRRQTSGGTDTQYF. The CDR3 DNA reads as TGCGCCAGCAGACGCCAGACTAGCGGTGGGACAGATACGCAGTATTTT.

The sample holds a few counts of this clonotype. The chain couples TRBV9 to TRBJ1-2; D is possibly TRBD1 (6 bases). Germline assignment: CDR1 SGDLS and CDR2 YYNGEE. The V end was cut by 3 bases, the J end by 3 bases, with 9 bases between. This CDR3 region has 13 residues. The CDR3: CASSGYRDYGYTF. In DNA form, the CDR3 reads TGTGCCAGCAGCGGATACAGGGACTATGGCTACACCTTC.

This clonotype was recorded many times. The CDR3 reads CASSLGDSLTDTQYF. As DNA, the CDR3 is TGCGCCAGCAGCTTGGGGGACAGCCTTACAGATACGCAGTATTTT. V gene TRBV5-1 combines with J gene TRBJ2-3; 7 positions agree with TRBD1. J lost 3 bases, V lost 0 bases, and 4 bases had no gene match. Germline V gives CDR1 SGHRS, CDR2 YFSETQ. This CDR3 is 15 amino acids long.

This clonotype appeared many times. The rearrangement links TRBV27 to TRBJ2-7; 9 positions match TRBD1. The V segment lost 5 bases and the J segment 3 bases; nucleotides outside the gene matches: 20. The V gene's germline CDR1 is MNHEY and CDR2 SMNVEV (reference sequence). The CDR3 runs to 19 residues. The CDR3 loop is CASSNRPGQGYVGFYEQYF. In DNA form, the CDR3 reads TGTGCCAGCAGTAATAGACCGGGACAGGGATATGTAGGATTCTACGAGCAGTACTTC.

The rearrangement links TRBV18 to TRBJ2-7; D tentatively fits TRBD1 or TRBD2 (7 bases each). The CDR3 has 16 residues. In germline, CDR1 is KGHSH, CDR2 LQKENI. The V end was cut by 6 bases, the J end by 0 bases, with 18 bases between. The CDR3 loop is CASSTTQGGISYEQYF. Here the CDR3 DNA reads TGTGCCAGCTCGACGACCCAGGGGGGGATCTCCTACGAGCAGTACTTC.

This clonotype came up many times. This chain connects TRBV7-9 to TRBJ1-2; D is undetermined. V was trimmed by 6 bases and J by 4 bases, leaving 18 bases between them. The germline V gene has CDR1 SEHNR and CDR2 FQNEAQ (reference sequence). CDR3 length: 15 amino acids. As DNA, the CDR3 is TGTGCCAGCAGTCCTCCGGGGTTGGTTGGCTATGGCTACACCTTC. It codes for CASSPPGLVGYGYTF.

This clonotype was recorded at least ten times. This chain links TRBV3-1 with TRBJ1-6; D unresolved. CDR3 size: 18 residues. V was clipped by 2 bases and J by 7 bases, with 21 bases between them. The germline V gene encodes CDR1 LGHDT and CDR2 YNNKEL (reference sequence). CDR3 coding DNA: TGTGCCAGCAGCCAATACGCCCGCGAGTTCTTCCTGAATTCACCCCTCCACTTT. Translation: CASSQYAREFFLNSPLHF.

This chain connects TRBV4-1 to TRBJ1-1; D is ambiguous. The V gene's germline CDR1 is MGHRA and CDR2 YSYEKL. The CDR3 has 15 residues. Trimming shortened V by 0 bases and J by 4 bases, and 12 bases separated the two germline ends. This CDR3 is CASSQDPTDLTEAFF. DNA of the CDR3: TGCGCCAGCAGCCAAGACCCAACAGACCTCACTGAAGCTTTCTTT.

This clonotype was seen once. The rearrangement joins TRBV18 to TRBJ2-5, with D tentatively TRBD2 (6 bases). Trimming cost V 5 bases and J 5 bases, with 18 bases left between them. Germline V CDR1 and CDR2: KGHSH, LQKENI. This CDR3 is 15 amino acids long. CDR3 residues: CASSSLAESTETQYF. The CDR3 DNA sequence: TGTGCCAGCTCATCGTTAGCGGAGTCGACTGAGACCCAGTACTTC.

This clonotype was seen at least ten times. The J gene is TRBJ1-2, the V gene TRBV5-1; 11 nucleotides agree with TRBD1. CDR3 length: 15 residues. J gave up 7 bases and V 4 bases, and 9 bases lay outside the gene matches. The germline V gene has CDR1 SGHRS and CDR2 YFSETQ. This CDR3 is CASSVDWTGGTGYTF. CDR3 sequence (DNA): TGCGCCAGCAGCGTTGACTGGACAGGGGGCACTGGCTACACCTTC. The complete variable domain, with remaining parts taken from reference TRBV5-1 and TRBJ1-2, reads KAGVTQTPRYLIKTRGQQVTLSCSPISGHRSVSWYQQTPGQGLQFLFEYFSETQRNKGNFPGRFSGRQFSNSRSEMNVSTLELGDSALYLCASSVDWTGGTGYTFGSGTRLTVV.

This clonotype was recorded many times. This sequence joins TRBV11-2 and TRBJ2-1; 7 nucleotides match TRBD2. This CDR3 has 16 residues. J was trimmed by 5 bases and V by 5 bases; bases with no gene match: 12. Per germline, CDR1 SGHAT and CDR2 FQNNGV. CDR3 sequence: CASSIYTGGRDNEQFF. CDR3 DNA: TGTGCCAGCAGCATCTATACCGGGGGGAGGGACAATGAGCAGTTCTTC.